The present entry profiles one T cell receptor (beta chain) with its context. Its antigen is not known. Other DNA sequences in the sample encode the same CDR3. Produced via immunoSEQ multiplex PCR; TCRdb's table is partial and in-frame only. The data contain roughly 150,000 clones, approximately 90% of them seen just once; the ten biggest clones take up 1.1% to 1.5%. This specimen belongs to a study of T cell responses to AZD1222 COVID-19 vaccine. Whole-study findings and limits: AZD1222 recipients seropositive at baseline numbered only five to seven. Spike-specific TCR repertoires showed rising breadth and depth after two AZD1222 doses. As reported, nearly half of all spike-specific TCRs target variant regions that are unmutated. The donors showed a predominance of white British ancestry and of females, with possible underestimation of clonal diversity.

The germline V gene encodes CDR1 SGHTA and CDR2 FQGNSA. V shed 3 bases, J shed 3 bases, and the junction held 4 bases outside the gene matches. This CDR3 region has 14 residues. The origin of this receptor is an adult in good health. The input for sequencing was peripheral blood, taken on day 0 of AZD1222 vaccination. This chain links TRBV7-2 with TRBJ1-2; 7 nucleotides align to TRBD1. CDR3 nucleotide sequence: TGTGCCAGCAGCTTGGCCGGGACAGACTATGGCTACACCTTC. It specifies CASSLAGTDYGYTF.